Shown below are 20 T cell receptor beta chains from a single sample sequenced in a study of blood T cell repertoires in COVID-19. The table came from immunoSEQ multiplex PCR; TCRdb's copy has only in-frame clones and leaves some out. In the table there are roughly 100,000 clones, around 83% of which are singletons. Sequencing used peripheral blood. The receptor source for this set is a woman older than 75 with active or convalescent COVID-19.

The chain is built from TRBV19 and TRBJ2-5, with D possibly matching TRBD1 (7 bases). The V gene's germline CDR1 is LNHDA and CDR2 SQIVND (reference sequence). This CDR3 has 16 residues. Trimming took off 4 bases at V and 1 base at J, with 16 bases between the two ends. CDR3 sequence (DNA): TGTGCCAGTAGTACCCAGGGGGGAAGGGGCCAAGAGACCCAGTACTTC. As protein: CASSTQGGRGQETQYF.

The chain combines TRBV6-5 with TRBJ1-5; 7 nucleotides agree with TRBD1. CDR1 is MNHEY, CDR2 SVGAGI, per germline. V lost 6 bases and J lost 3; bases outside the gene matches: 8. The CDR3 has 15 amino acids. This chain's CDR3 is CASRGQAGINQPQHF. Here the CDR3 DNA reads TGTGCCAGCAGAGGACAGGCGGGGATCAATCAGCCCCAGCATTTT.

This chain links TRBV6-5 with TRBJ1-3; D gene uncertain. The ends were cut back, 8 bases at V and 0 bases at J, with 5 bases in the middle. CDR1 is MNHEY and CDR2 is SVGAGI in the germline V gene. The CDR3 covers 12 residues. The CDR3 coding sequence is TGTGCCAGCGGTAGCTCTGGAAACACCATATATTTT. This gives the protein CASGSSGNTIYF.

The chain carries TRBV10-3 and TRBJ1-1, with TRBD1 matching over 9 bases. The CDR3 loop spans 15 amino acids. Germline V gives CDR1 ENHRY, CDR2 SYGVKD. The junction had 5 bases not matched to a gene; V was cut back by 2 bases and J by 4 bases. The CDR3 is CAISEDRGFSTEAFF. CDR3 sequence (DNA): TGTGCCATCAGTGAGGACAGGGGGTTTAGCACTGAAGCTTTCTTT.

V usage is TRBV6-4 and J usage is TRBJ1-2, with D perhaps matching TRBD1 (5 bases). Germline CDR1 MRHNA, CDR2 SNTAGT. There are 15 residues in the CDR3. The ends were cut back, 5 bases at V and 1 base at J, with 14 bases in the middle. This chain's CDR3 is CASSPAGTGNYGYTF. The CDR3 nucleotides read TGTGCCAGCAGTCCCGCGGGGACGGGTAACTATGGCTACACCTTC.

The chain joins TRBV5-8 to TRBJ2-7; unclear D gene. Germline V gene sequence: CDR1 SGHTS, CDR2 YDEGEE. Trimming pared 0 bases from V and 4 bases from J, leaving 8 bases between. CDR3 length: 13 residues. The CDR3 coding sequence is TGTGCCAGCAGCTTGGCACCAGGTTACGAGCAGTACTTC. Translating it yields CASSLAPGYEQYF. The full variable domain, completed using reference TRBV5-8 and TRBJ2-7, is EAGVTQSPTHLIKTRGQQATLRCSPISGHTSVYWYQQALGLGLQFLLWYDEGEERNRGNFPPRFSGRQFPNYSSELNVNALELEDSALYLCASSLAPGYEQYFGPGTRLTVT.

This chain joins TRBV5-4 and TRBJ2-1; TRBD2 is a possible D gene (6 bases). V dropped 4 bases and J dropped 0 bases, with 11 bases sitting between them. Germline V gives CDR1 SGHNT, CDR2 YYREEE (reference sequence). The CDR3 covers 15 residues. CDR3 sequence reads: CASSDGGSSYNEQFF. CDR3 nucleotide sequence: TGTGCCAGCAGCGATGGGGGGAGCTCCTACAATGAGCAGTTCTTC.

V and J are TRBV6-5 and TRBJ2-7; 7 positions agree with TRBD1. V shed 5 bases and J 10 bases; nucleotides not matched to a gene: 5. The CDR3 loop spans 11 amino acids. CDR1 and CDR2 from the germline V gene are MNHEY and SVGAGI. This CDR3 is CASSRQGNQYF. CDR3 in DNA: TGTGCCAGCAGTAGACAGGGTAATCAGTACTTC.

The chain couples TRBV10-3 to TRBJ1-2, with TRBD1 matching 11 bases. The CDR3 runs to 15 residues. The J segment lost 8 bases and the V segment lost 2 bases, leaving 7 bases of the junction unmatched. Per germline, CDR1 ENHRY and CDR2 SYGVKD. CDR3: CAISEGQGAVEGYTF. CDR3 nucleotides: TGTGCCATCAGTGAGGGACAGGGGGCGGTGGAGGGCTACACCTTC.

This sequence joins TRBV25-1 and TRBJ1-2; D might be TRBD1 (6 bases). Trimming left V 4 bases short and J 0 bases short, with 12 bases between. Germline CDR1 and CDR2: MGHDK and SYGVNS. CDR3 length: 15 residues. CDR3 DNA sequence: TGTGCCAGCAGTGTCCCAGGGGAAGCTAACTATGGCTACACCTTC. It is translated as CASSVPGEANYGYTF.

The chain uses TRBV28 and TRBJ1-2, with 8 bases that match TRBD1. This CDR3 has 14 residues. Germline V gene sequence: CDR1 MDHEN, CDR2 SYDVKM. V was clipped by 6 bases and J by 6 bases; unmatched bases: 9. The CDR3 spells CASSLAWTGNGYTF. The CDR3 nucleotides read TGTGCCAGCAGCCTCGCGTGGACAGGGAATGGCTACACCTTC.

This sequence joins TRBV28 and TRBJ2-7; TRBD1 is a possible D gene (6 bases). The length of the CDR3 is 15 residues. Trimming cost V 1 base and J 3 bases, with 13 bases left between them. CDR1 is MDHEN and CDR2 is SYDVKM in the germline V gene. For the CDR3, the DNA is TGTGCCAGCAGTTTATTGGCGACAGGTCGCTACGAGCAGTACTTC. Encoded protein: CASSLLATGRYEQYF. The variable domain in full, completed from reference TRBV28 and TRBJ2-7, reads DVKVTQSSRYLVKRTGEKVFLECVQDMDHENMFWYRQDPGLGLRLIYFSYDVKMKEKGDIPEGYSVSREKKERFSLILESASTNQTSMYLCASSLLATGRYEQYFGPGTRLTVT.

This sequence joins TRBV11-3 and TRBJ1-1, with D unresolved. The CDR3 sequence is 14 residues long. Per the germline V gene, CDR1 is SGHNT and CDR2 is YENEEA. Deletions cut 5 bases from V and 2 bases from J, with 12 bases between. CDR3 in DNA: TGTGCCAGCAGCCCTGGGCCAGCCAACACTGAAGCTTTCTTT. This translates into CASSPGPANTEAFF.

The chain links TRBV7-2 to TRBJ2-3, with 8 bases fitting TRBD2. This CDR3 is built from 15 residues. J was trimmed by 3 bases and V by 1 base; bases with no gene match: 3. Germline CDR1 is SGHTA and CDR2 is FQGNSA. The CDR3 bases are TGTGCCAGCAGCTTAGACGGGACTAGGACAGATACGCAGTATTTT. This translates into CASSLDGTRTDTQYF. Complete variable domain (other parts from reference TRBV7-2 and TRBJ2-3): GAGVSQSPSNKVTEKGKDVELRCDPISGHTALYWYRQSLGQGLEFLIYFQGNSAPDKSGLPSDRFSAERTGGSVSTLTIQRTQQEDSAVYLCASSLDGTRTDTQYFGPGTRLTVL.

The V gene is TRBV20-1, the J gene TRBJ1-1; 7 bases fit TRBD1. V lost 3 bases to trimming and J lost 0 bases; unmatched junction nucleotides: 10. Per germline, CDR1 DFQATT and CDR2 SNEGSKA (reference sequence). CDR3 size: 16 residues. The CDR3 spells CSASRKTGFMNTEAFF. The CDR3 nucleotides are TGCAGTGCTAGTCGAAAGACAGGGTTCATGAACACTGAAGCTTTCTTT.

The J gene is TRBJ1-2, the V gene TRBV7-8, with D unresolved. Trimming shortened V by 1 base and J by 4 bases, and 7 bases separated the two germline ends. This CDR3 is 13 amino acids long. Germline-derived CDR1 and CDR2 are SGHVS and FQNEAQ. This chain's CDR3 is CASSLGLIYGYTF. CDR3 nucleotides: TGTGCCAGCAGCTTAGGGCTGATCTATGGCTACACCTTC.

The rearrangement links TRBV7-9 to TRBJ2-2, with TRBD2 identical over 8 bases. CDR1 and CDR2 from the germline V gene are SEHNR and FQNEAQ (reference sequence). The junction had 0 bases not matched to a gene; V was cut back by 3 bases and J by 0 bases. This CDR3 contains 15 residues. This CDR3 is CASSLGLANTGELFF. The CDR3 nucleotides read TGTGCCAGCAGCTTGGGACTAGCGAACACCGGGGAGCTGTTTTTT.

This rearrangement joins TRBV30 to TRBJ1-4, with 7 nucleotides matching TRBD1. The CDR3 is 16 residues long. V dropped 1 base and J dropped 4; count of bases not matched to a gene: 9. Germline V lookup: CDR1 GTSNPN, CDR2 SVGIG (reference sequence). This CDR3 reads CAWSGGQSPYNEKLFF. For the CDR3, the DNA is TGTGCCTGGAGTGGGGGACAGAGCCCTTATAATGAAAAACTGTTTTTT.

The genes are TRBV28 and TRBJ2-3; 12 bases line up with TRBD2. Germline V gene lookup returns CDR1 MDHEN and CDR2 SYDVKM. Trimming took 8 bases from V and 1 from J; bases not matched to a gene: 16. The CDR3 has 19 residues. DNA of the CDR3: TGTGCCAGCCGTTGGGGGGGGTGGCTAGCGGGAGGGCGCACAGATACGCAGTATTTT. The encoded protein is CASRWGGWLAGGRTDTQYF.

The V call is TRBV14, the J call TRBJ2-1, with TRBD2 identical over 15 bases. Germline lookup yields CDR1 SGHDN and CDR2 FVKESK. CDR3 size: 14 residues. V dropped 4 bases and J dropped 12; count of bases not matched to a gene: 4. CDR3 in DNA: TGTGCCAGCAGCCGAGGGACTAGCGGGAGGTTGCAGTTCTTC. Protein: CASSRGTSGRLQFF.